These T cell receptor beta chains were read from a single sample in a study of T cell repertoires in cytomegalovirus infection. A single record per CDR3 protein comes from TCRdb applying MiXCR to the reads. The data contain 300,000 to 400,000 distinct CDR3 sequences, 25% to 30% of them singletons. These receptors have no known antigen. Sequenced material: cultured PBMCs, taken from culture after CMV antigen stimulation. The source is a human donor in good health (CMV status not recorded). Some clones in this sample may be carry-over from other donors' samples. CDR3s include the opening cysteine and the closing phenylalanine or tryptophan. Each record gives: V gene, CDR3 length, clone size, CDR3 protein. Some rows mark clone size as missing; the rest say once, few, many or name a class of expanded clone.

>TRBV6-6|18|.
CASSYSIGRVLAGDEQYF
>TRBV6-1|17|.
CASSGPGGGARSQPQHF
>TRBV7-2|15|few
CASSLAYRGQDTQYF
>TRBV30|12|few
CAWAGQTRELFF
>TRBV12-5|13|.
CASGLGSGNTIYF
>TRBV6-1|14|few
CASSPGRDTGELFF
>TRBV6-6|14|.
CASRITGTNTEAFF
>TRBV5-1|15|few
CASSLGRYWPYEQYF
>TRBV6-1|13|.
CASQTGFGEKLFF
>TRBV10-3|21|.
CAISDSPDRGNKGSYNSPLHF
>TRBV6-1|13|.
CASSRGAGQDAFF
>TRBV10-2|14|.
CASSESERRQPQHF
>TRBV24-1|13|once
CATSDTGLNEQFF
>TRBV4-1|19|few
CASSQVGKDRIISGNTIYF
>TRBV19|15|.
CASTTGQGTRHEQFF
>TRBV12-3/TRBV12-4|16|few
CASSSPGGGSGTEAFF
>TRBV5-4|15|.
CASSPSGSGGGEQYF
>TRBV12-3/TRBV12-4|14|.
CASRGQGLRSPLHF
>TRBV5-4|17|.
CASTPRAAGGLTDTQYF
>TRBV12-3/TRBV12-4|16|few
CASILGSRGRAYEQYF
>TRBV7-2|16|few
CASSFNRALTNNEQFF
>TRBV2|14|.
CASTAGRGLRGYTF
>TRBV12-3/TRBV12-4|14|.
CASSQTGGRTEAFF
>TRBV6-2/TRBV6-3|12|many
CASQEGLRPQHF
>TRBV6-8|15|.
CASRPGTLLLDTQYF
>TRBV7-2|16|many
CASSYSWGGSTDTQYF
>TRBV7-9|12|few
CASSNNRVKQYF
>TRBV27|15|few
CASSLWTASTDTQYF
>TRBV5-4|14|.
CASSPDANTGELFF
>TRBV6-5|14|.
CASSSGADNTEAFF
>TRBV12-3/TRBV12-4|13|.
CASTMVGLTEAFF
>TRBV7-9|15|.
CASLGQGADDHEQYF
>TRBV18|15|few
CASSPRRGANTEAFF
>TRBV18|15|many
CASSPLSQGNEKLFF
>TRBV6-2/TRBV6-3|15|.
CASSSRLAHYNEQFF
>TRBV4-1|15|few
CASSQQPWGQETQYF
>TRBV12-3/TRBV12-4|14|.
CASSFRGYLTEAFF
>TRBV7-6|16|many
CASSLAGPGRGSPLHF
>TRBV6-6|19|.
CASSSLGGRWKRGLSEQFF
>TRBV6-5|15|.
CASSFSGTGYNEQFF
>TRBV7-9|15|few
CASSRGGGGPYEQYF
>TRBV5-4|13|many
CASRWYGTDTQYF
>TRBV20-1|16|.
CSARPLPGQPPDEQYF
>TRBV13|17|.
CASSFSGQGNSGNTIYF
>TRBV25-1|16|.
CASSPWGVSGTNEQFF
>TRBV14|13|once
CASSQDFRRGYTF
>TRBV6-5|19|few
CASSYSSGQGDHSNQPQHF
>TRBV11-2|15|few
CASSARGVGNTEAFF
>TRBV12-3/TRBV12-4|14|many
CASSLSGSQETQYF
>TRBV12-3/TRBV12-4|13|.
CASSFGAEFGYTF
>TRBV28|13|many
CASSRKPNTEAFF
>TRBV5-6|17|.
CASSLAGTSGRTDTQYF
>TRBV11-2|16|few
CASSLDGAGIHNEQFF
>TRBV27|12|few
CASSLGQGPQHF